The next 32 T cell receptor beta chains were all read from a single sample in a study of read filtering for tumor transcriptome and immune sequencing. This library used roughly 370 ng RNA and molecular barcoded adaptors spanning alpha/delta and beta/gamma chains. One entry per CDR3 protein, called by TCRdb with MiXCR from the reads. The profile shows 57,000 or so distinct CDR3 sequences, under 20% of them singletons. The sample consisted of a population of CD138-negative cells sorted from bone marrow. The receptors here all came from a donor over 35 with multiple myeloma.

This clonotype was picked up many times. This chain links TRBV4-2 with TRBJ2-2; TRBD2 aligns across 15 bases. Losses at the gene ends were 5 bases for V and 7 bases for J; bases not matched to a gene: 5. The CDR3 is 16 residues long. Germline V gene sequence: CDR1 LGHNA, CDR2 YNFKEQ. As DNA, the CDR3 is TGTGCCAGCAGCACGGGACTAGCGGGGGGTATCGGGGAGCTGTTTTTT. Its protein is CASSTGLAGGIGELFF.

Of note for this clonotype: This may be a read error: a much more frequent sequence differs by one nucleotide. The CDR3 DNA is TGTGCCAGCTGCACAGGGGTTGGCTACACCTTC. The encoded protein is CASCTGVGYTF. This sequence joins TRBV28 and TRBJ1-2; TRBD1 matches at 7 bases. The germline V gene encodes CDR1 MDHEN and CDR2 SYDVKM. V gave up 8 bases and J gave up 7 bases; unmatched junction bases: 4. The CDR3 has 11 residues.

There are many counts of this clonotype. V gene TRBV29-1 combines with J gene TRBJ2-1; maybe TRBD1 (5 bases). Germline V gene sequence: CDR1 SQVTM, CDR2 ANQGSEA. The CDR3 contains 11 residues. DNA of the CDR3: TGCGGGGCAAGCTCCTACAATGAGCAGTTCTTC. Its protein is CGASSYNEQFF.

This clonotype appeared many times. V is TRBV19 and J is TRBJ2-5, with 11 bases matching TRBD1. The CDR3 length is 14 residues. With 7 bases clipped from V and 5 bases from J, the junction kept 6 bases outside the gene matches. CDR1 is LNHDA and CDR2 is SQIVND in the germline V gene (reference sequence). The CDR3 DNA sequence: TGTGCCAGTAAGCGGGACAGGGGGTACGAGACCCAGTACTTC. It specifies CASKRDRGYETQYF.

The V and J genes are TRBV5-6 and TRBJ1-1; D gene ambiguous. Germline CDR1 is SGHDT and CDR2 is YYEEEE. Trimming cost V 1 base and J 0 bases, with 7 bases left between them. The CDR3 is 14 residues long. Written as DNA, the CDR3 is TGTGCCAGCAGCTTGCCCCCGGTGAACACTGAAGCTTTCTTT. Amino acids: CASSLPPVNTEAFF.

The DNA for the CDR3 is TGTGCCAGCTCAGCCGGGGCTCCCTCAAGTGGTCCCCAGCATTTT. Amino acid sequence: CASSAGAPSSGPQHF. The chain carries TRBV18 and TRBJ1-5, with a weak D call TRBD1 (5 bases). V lost 5 bases and J 10 bases, leaving 21 bases between the germline ends. The CDR3 length is 15 residues. Germline V CDR1 and CDR2: KGHSH, LQKENI.

This clonotype was seen ten or more times. The gene calls are TRBV11-2 and TRBJ2-7; no firm D call. The CDR3 spans 15 residues. Germline V gene sequence: CDR1 SGHAT, CDR2 FQNNGV. Trimming left V 1 base short and J 5 bases short, with 15 bases between. The CDR3 spells CASSLGARTSNEQYF. The CDR3 region has the DNA TGTGCCAGCAGCTTAGGGGCGCGCACCTCTAACGAGCAGTACTTC.

This clonotype was found a few times. This chain joins TRBV5-1 and TRBJ2-5, with a tentative D call TRBD1 (6 bases). The CDR3 spans 16 residues. Germline CDR1 reads SGHRS; CDR2 reads YFSETQ. Between the trimmed V and J ends, which lost 5 bases and 5 bases, there was a span of 22 bases. The CDR3 nucleotides read TGCGCCAGCAGGGATACAGGGTTCGGGGTCGGGGAGACCCAGTACTTC. Protein sequence: CASRDTGFGVGETQYF.

This clonotype was seen a handful of times. The V call is TRBV11-2, the J call TRBJ2-5; TRBD1 matches at 11 bases. After removal of 5 bases from V and 5 bases from J, the junction contained 4 bases not matched to a gene. In germline, CDR1 is SGHAT, CDR2 FQNNGV. CDR3 size: 14 residues. The CDR3 loop reads CASSLGTGGETQYF. The CDR3 nucleotides are TGTGCCAGCAGCCTGGGGACAGGGGGGGAGACCCAGTACTTC.

This clonotype was counted many times. This rearrangement joins TRBV4-2 to TRBJ1-1; D ambiguous. V lost 0 bases and J lost 9, with 17 bases in between. Germline CDR1 and CDR2: LGHNA and YNFKEQ. The CDR3 has 15 residues. The CDR3, as DNA: TGTGCCAGCAGCCAAGATGGAGGAGGGCCTAGAAAAGCTTTCTTT. This translates into CASSQDGGGPRKAFF.

This clonotype was recorded once. This sequence may be a read error, since a much larger clone differs from it by one base. The chain employs TRBV2 and TRBJ2-7, with D perhaps TRBD2 (5 bases). This CDR3 has 14 residues. CDR1 and CDR2 from the germline V gene are SNHLY and FYNNEI. This CDR3 reads CASSGPGMSYERYF. The CDR3 coding sequence is TGTGCCAGCAGTGGACCGGGGATGTCCTACGAGCGGTACTTC.

This clonotype was seen only once. One base away lies a much larger clone, so this may be a sequencing read error. V is TRBV5-1 and J is TRBJ2-3; 11 nucleotides agree with TRBD2. With 4 bases clipped from V and 2 bases from J, the junction kept 9 bases outside the gene matches. The germline V gene has CDR1 SGHRS and CDR2 YFSETQ. The CDR3 is 17 residues long. Written as DNA, the CDR3 is TGCGCCAGCAGCGGTCGACGACTAGCGGGACACACAGATACGCAGTATTTT. Amino acids: CASSGRRLAGHTDTQYF.

This clonotype came up many times. The V and J genes are TRBV3-1 and TRBJ2-1, with D uncertain. V was cut by 3 bases and J by 5 bases, with 11 bases left in between. CDR1 and CDR2 from the germline V gene are LGHDT and YNNKEL (reference sequence). The CDR3 extends over 14 amino acids. Here the CDR3 DNA reads TGTGCCAGCAGCCACGTCGACGGTAACAATGAGCAGTTCTTC. Residues: CASSHVDGNNEQFF.

At least ten counts were recorded for this clonotype. The chain recombines TRBV20-1 with TRBJ2-5; 9 bases map to TRBD2. The CDR3 loop spans 14 amino acids. From germline, CDR1 is DFQATT and CDR2 SNEGSKA (reference sequence). V lost 3 bases and J lost 7; bases outside the gene matches: 9. CDR3 sequence reads: CSASLLAGVGTQYF. The CDR3 region has the DNA TGCAGTGCTAGTCTATTAGCGGGAGTTGGGACCCAGTACTTC.

This clonotype was seen repeatedly, ten times or more. The gene calls are TRBV14 and TRBJ2-7; 7 nucleotides line up with TRBD1. After removal of 5 bases from V and 4 bases from J, the junction contained 2 bases not matched to a gene. Per the germline V gene, CDR1 is SGHDN and CDR2 is FVKESK. The CDR3 spans 12 residues. CDR3 DNA: TGTGCCAGCAGCTTACAGGGGTACGAGCAGTACTTC. It specifies CASSLQGYEQYF.

The chain recombines TRBV7-2 with TRBJ2-1, with D maybe TRBD2 (5 bases). Trimming removed 7 bases at V and 4 bases at J, with 11 bases between. The CDR3 totals 13 residues. From germline, CDR1 is SGHTA and CDR2 FQGNSA. The CDR3 region has the DNA TGTGCCAGCACGAGGCGGGTATACAATGAGCAGTTCTTC. Protein sequence: CASTRRVYNEQFF.

As for this clonotype: One base away lies a much larger clone, so this may be a sequencing read error. The chain links TRBV10-2 to TRBJ1-5, with D tentatively TRBD1 (5 bases). The CDR3 runs to 15 residues. Germline CDR1 and CDR2: WSHSY and SAAADI. CDR3 in amino acids: CASNYQGPSNQPQRF. In DNA form, the CDR3 reads TGCGCCAGCAACTACCAGGGACCTAGCAATCAGCCCCAGCGTTTT.

This clonotype was seen at least ten times. This chain connects TRBV3-1 to TRBJ2-7; maybe TRBD1 (6 bases). There are 12 residues in the CDR3. Trimming took off 4 bases at V and 3 bases at J, with 7 bases between the two ends. Germline lookup yields CDR1 LGHDT and CDR2 YNNKEL (reference sequence). The CDR3, as DNA: TGTGCCAGCAGCCGAGGGGGCTACGAGCAGTACTTC. Its protein is CASSRGGYEQYF.

This clonotype appeared many times. V gene TRBV27 combines with J gene TRBJ2-7; 7 bases match TRBD1. The germline V gene encodes CDR1 MNHEY and CDR2 SMNVEV (reference sequence). The CDR3 totals 14 residues. V lost 2 bases to trimming and J lost 2 bases; unmatched junction nucleotides: 3. The CDR3 here is CASSLATGPYEQYF. The CDR3 bases are TGTGCCAGCAGTTTAGCGACAGGGCCCTACGAGCAGTACTTC.

In this sample, this clonotype turned up many times. The V call is TRBV11-3, the J call TRBJ2-3; D is tentatively TRBD1 or TRBD2 (5 bases each). The CDR3 runs to 13 residues. Germline lookup yields CDR1 SGHNT and CDR2 YENEEA. V gave up 5 bases and J gave up 5 bases, with 11 bases separating them. The CDR3 coding sequence is TGTGCCAGCAGCCCTCGGGACGGAGATACGCAGTATTTT. Residues: CASSPRDGDTQYF.

This clonotype was counted ten times or more. This chain links TRBV28 with TRBJ2-1, with 9 nucleotides matching TRBD1. Germline-derived CDR1 and CDR2 are MDHEN and SYDVKM. V lost 2 bases and J lost 4; bases outside the gene matches: 9. The CDR3 is made up of 17 amino acids. CDR3 in amino acids: CASSLPRTGETYNEQFF. The CDR3 nucleotides are TGTGCCAGCAGTTTACCCCGGACAGGGGAAACGTACAATGAGCAGTTCTTC.

This clonotype showed up just a few times. The CDR3 protein is CSATGAGNQPQHF. The CDR3 region has the DNA TGCAGTGCTACGGGGGCGGGCAATCAGCCCCAGCATTTT. V gene TRBV20-1 combines with J gene TRBJ1-5; D might be TRBD1 (6 bases). The length of the CDR3 is 13 residues. Trimming cost V 4 bases and J 2 bases, with 9 bases left between them. Germline values: CDR1 DFQATT, CDR2 SNEGSKA (reference sequence).

The table lists this clonotype with many counts. The rearrangement links TRBV19 to TRBJ2-3; 12 positions match TRBD2. This CDR3 has 14 residues. V lost 10 bases and J lost 4; bases outside the gene matches: 6. CDR1 is LNHDA, CDR2 SQIVND, per germline (reference sequence). Here the CDR3 DNA reads TGTGCCACCGCTAGCGGGAGGGCCGCAGATACGCAGTATTTT. Its protein is CATASGRAADTQYF.

As for this clonotype: This may stem from a read error, because a much larger clone lies one nucleotide away. This chain joins TRBV2 and TRBJ2-1; 9 nucleotides match TRBD2. Germline trimming cut 8 bases from V and 5 bases from J; bases unmatched to any gene: 4. CDR3 size: 13 residues. The germline CDR1 and CDR2 sequences are SNHLY and FYNNEI. The CDR3 DNA sequence: TGTGCCAGCTCTAGCGGGACAGACAATGAGCAGTTCTTC. It yields the protein CASSSGTDNEQFF. The whole variable domain, filled in from reference TRBV2 and TRBJ2-1, reads EPEVTQTPSHQVTQMGQEVILRCVPISNHLYFYWYRQILGQKVEFLVSFYNNEISEKSEIFDDQFSVERPDGSNFTLKIRSTKLEDSAMYFCASSSGTDNEQFFGPGTRLTVL.

This clonotype was observed many times. This chain uses TRBV11-2 with TRBJ2-5, with no clear D. Germline V gene lookup returns CDR1 SGHAT and CDR2 FQNNGV. The V gene lost 5 bases and the J gene lost 2 bases, with 12 bases spanning the gap. The CDR3 contains 14 residues. The CDR3 DNA reads as TGTGCCAGCAGCATACTGCAGAGTCAAGAGACCCAGTACTTC. Translation: CASSILQSQETQYF. Full variable domain (outside the CDR3, taken from reference TRBV11-2 and TRBJ2-5): EAGVAQSPRYKIIEKRQSVAFWCNPISGHATLYWYQQILGQGPKLLIQFQNNGVVDDSQLPKDRFSAERLKGVDSTLKIQPAKLEDSAVYLCASSILQSQETQYFGPGTRLLVL.

Ten or more counts support this clonotype. V is TRBV7-9 and J is TRBJ2-2; D unclear. Deletions cut 4 bases from V and 7 bases from J, with 10 bases between. The CDR3 totals 13 residues. Per the germline V gene, CDR1 is SEHNR and CDR2 is FQNEAQ (reference sequence). The CDR3 spells CASSSRAYGELFF. The CDR3 nucleotides are TGTGCCAGCAGCTCCCGGGCCTACGGGGAGCTGTTTTTT.

A note on this clonotype: As the CDR3 is not closed by the conserved phenylalanine or tryptophan, this likely results from a read error. The chain joins TRBV11-2 to TRBJ1-1, with a tentative D call TRBD1 (6 bases). The ends were cut back, 11 bases at V and 6 bases at J, with 16 bases in the middle. The CDR3 totals 12 residues. The germline CDR1 and CDR2 sequences are SGHAT and FQNNGV. The CDR3 sequence is CASSRGGAEAFC. CDR3 nucleotide sequence: TGTGCCTCCTCCCGGGGGGGCGCTGAAGCTTTCTGT.

This clonotype occurred many times. The chain has TRBV20-1 and TRBJ2-3; D unclear. Germline V lookup: CDR1 DFQATT, CDR2 SNEGSKA (reference sequence). The CDR3 runs 13 residues. The V gene lost 1 base and the J gene lost 2 bases, with 7 bases spanning the gap. For the CDR3, the DNA is TGCAGTGCTAGAGTGCCACCCACAGATACGCAGTATTTT. It yields the protein CSARVPPTDTQYF.

This clonotype appeared many times. This chain uses TRBV5-1 with TRBJ2-4, with D possibly called TRBD1 or TRBD2 (5 bases each). Germline V gene sequence: CDR1 SGHRS, CDR2 YFSETQ. With 0 bases removed from V and 5 bases from J, the gap between germline ends came to 15 bases. CDR3 size: 16 residues. The CDR3 protein is CASSLGGPQTQNIQYF. Written as DNA, the CDR3 is TGCGCCAGCAGCTTGGGGGGACCTCAAACCCAAAACATTCAGTACTTC.

This clonotype came up once. This may stem from a read error, because a much larger clone lies one nucleotide away. The chain links TRBV20-1 to TRBJ2-2, with 7 bases that match TRBD1. The CDR3 consists of 13 residues. From germline, CDR1 is DFQATT and CDR2 SNEGSKA (reference sequence). CDR3 region: CSARSDRVGKLFF. In nucleotides, the CDR3 is TGCAGTGCTAGATCAGACAGGGTCGGGAAGCTGTTTTTT.

Comment on this clonotype: This could be a read error, since a much larger clone is one nucleotide away. This chain joins TRBV7-9 and TRBJ1-4; TRBD1 might be the D (5 bases). The CDR3 length is 14 residues. Trimming pared 0 bases from V and 6 bases from J, leaving 8 bases between. The germline CDR1 and CDR2 sequences are SEHNR and FQNEAQ (reference sequence). CDR3: CASSLARDDEKLFF. CDR3 nucleotides: TGTGCCAGCAGCTTAGCCAGGGATGATGAAAAACTGTTTTTT.

This clonotype has a count of ten or more. This rearrangement joins TRBV12-3 or TRBV12-4 to TRBJ2-5, with D perhaps given as TRBD1 or TRBD2 (5 bases each). The length of the CDR3 is 15 residues. Trimming removed 6 bases from V and 5 bases from J, with 19 bases in between. This CDR3 reads CASRNEGSPYETQYF. In DNA form, the CDR3 reads TGTGCCAGCAGGAACGAGGGGAGCCCCTACGAGACCCAGTACTTC.